Listed below are T cell receptor beta chains from one sample, sequenced in a study of CD8 T cells in ankylosing spondylitis. TCRdb itself ran the 5' RACE reads through MiXCR, one entry per CDR3 protein. The repertoire holds about 35,000 distinct CDR3 sequences, with 3% as singletons. The source material was blood, either unsorted or a sorted T cell fraction (not recorded which). These receptors were taken from a male donor with ankylosing spondylitis or in good health (not recorded which). Both conserved end residues are part of each CDR3. The D gene is left open where the match is weak. Clone sizes are given selectively: once, few, many, or a class where the clone is expanded.

clone_size j_call v_call d_call cdr3_aa cdr3_nt
many TRBJ2-3 TRBV9 TRBD2 CASSTRLASDTQYF TGTGCCAGCAGCACCCGACTAGCGTCAGATACGCAGTATTTT
many TRBJ2-5 TRBV9 - CASSVEGSKRTQYF TGTGCCAGCAGCGTAGAGGGGTCTAAGCGGACCCAGTACTTC
many TRBJ2-1 TRBV9 TRBD1 CASSWGTGPISYNEQFF TGTGCCAGCAGTTGGGGGACAGGACCAATCTCCTACAATGAGCAGTTCTTC
many TRBJ2-3 TRBV9 TRBD2 CASSVETSSDTQYF TGTGCCAGCAGCGTAGAGACTAGCTCAGATACGCAGTATTTT
many TRBJ2-3 TRBV9 - CASSVVVSSDTQYF TGTGCCAGCAGCGTAGTGGTTAGTTCAGATACGCAGTATTTT
many TRBJ2-3 TRBV9 TRBD1 CASSGGQGNTDTQYF TGTGCCAGCAGTGGAGGACAGGGAAACACAGATACGCAGTATTTT
many TRBJ2-3 TRBV9 TRBD2 CASSAPTSGGTDTQYF TGTGCCAGCAGCGCGCCGACTAGCGGGGGCACAGATACGCAGTATTTT
many TRBJ2-2 TRBV9 TRBD2 CASSTSSGSNTGELFF TGTGCCAGCAGCACCTCTAGCGGGTCGAACACCGGGGAGCTGTTTTTT
many TRBJ2-3 TRBV9 TRBD2 CASSVGGGNTDTQYF TGTGCCAGCAGCGTAGGGGGGGGGAACACAGATACGCAGTATTTT
many TRBJ2-5 TRBV9 TRBD2 CASSVSTSGHQETQYF TGTGCCAGCAGCGTCTCGACTAGCGGGCACCAAGAGACCCAGTACTTC
many TRBJ1-4 TRBV9 TRBD1 CASSPPRNQGAGEKLFF TGTGCCAGCAGCCCCCCCCGCAACCAGGGGGCCGGGGAAAAACTGTTTTTT
many TRBJ2-2 TRBV9 - CASSVSLPNTGELFF TGTGCCAGCAGCGTATCGCTCCCGAACACCGGGGAGCTGTTTTTT
many TRBJ2-5 TRBV9 TRBD2 CASSVGSGAETQYF TGTGCCAGCAGCGTAGGTAGCGGGGCAGAGACCCAGTACTTC
many TRBJ2-1 TRBV9 TRBD2 CASSVSGRVDEQFF TGTGCCAGCAGCGTTAGCGGGAGGGTGGATGAGCAGTTCTTC
many TRBJ2-1 TRBV9 TRBD2 CASSVGGTSGGEQFF TGTGCCAGCAGCGTAGGAGGGACTAGTGGGGGTGAGCAGTTCTTC
many TRBJ1-1 TRBV6-6 - CASRGEGTEAFF TGTGCCAGCAGGGGGGAGGGTACTGAAGCTTTCTTT
many TRBJ2-3 TRBV9 TRBD2 CASSITTGGDPDTQYF TGTGCCAGCAGCATTACCACCGGGGGGGACCCAGATACGCAGTATTTT
many TRBJ2-1 TRBV9 TRBD2 CASSGEREWGDEQFF TGTGCCAGCAGCGGGGAGCGGGAGTGGGGGGATGAGCAGTTCTTC
many TRBJ1-1 TRBV9 TRBD1 CASSTQGAQNTEAFF TGTGCCAGCAGCACACAGGGGGCACAGAACACTGAAGCTTTCTTT
many TRBJ1-6 TRBV9 TRBD1 CASSVGDRGWNSPLHF TGTGCCAGCAGCGTAGGGGACAGGGGATGGAATTCACCCCTCCACTTT
medium-sized TRBJ2-3 TRBV9 - CASSVQGLDTQYF TGTGCCAGCAGCGTACAAGGGCTGGATACGCAGTATTTT
medium-sized TRBJ2-1 TRBV9 - CASSVGTLGRNEQFF TGTGCCAGCAGCGTCGGGACTTTAGGTCGTAATGAGCAGTTCTTC
many TRBJ2-3 TRBV9 - CASSVAGGHTDTQYF TGTGCCAGCAGCGTAGCGGGGGGACACACAGATACGCAGTATTTT
many TRBJ2-1 TRBV9 TRBD2 CASSVGWTSGYNEQFF TGTGCCAGCAGCGTAGGTTGGACTAGCGGCTACAATGAGCAGTTCTTC
many TRBJ1-6 TRBV9 - CASSVAGTTYNSPLHF TGTGCCAGCAGCGTAGCCGGGACCACCTATAATTCACCCCTCCACTTT
many TRBJ1-3 TRBV9 - CASSVGGTGSGNTIYF TGTGCCAGCAGCGTAGGGGGCACGGGCTCTGGAAACACCATATATTTT
many TRBJ1-1 TRBV20-1 - CPRPGSAGNTEAFF TGCCCACGCCCGGGTTCGGCAGGGAACACTGAAGCTTTCTTT
many TRBJ2-5 TRBV9 - CASSASVGQGGQETQYF TGTGCCAGCAGCGCATCTGTGGGGCAGGGGGGGCAAGAGACCCAGTACTTC
many TRBJ2-5 TRBV9 TRBD2 CASSVDTGGQETQYF TGTGCCAGCAGCGTAGATACGGGAGGGCAAGAGACCCAGTACTTC
many TRBJ2-1 TRBV9 - CASSLENEQFF TGTGCCAGCAGCCTGGAAAATGAGCAGTTCTTC
many TRBJ2-2 TRBV21-1 - CASSKDTSGSNTGELFF TGTGCCAGCAGCAAAGATACTAGCGGGTCGAACACCGGGGAGCTGTTTTTT
- TRBJ2-5 TRBV9 - CASSVGDKKTQYF TGTGCCAGCAGCGTAGGGGATAAAAAGACCCAGTACTTC
many TRBJ2-5 TRBV9 - CASSVGVQTQETQYF TGTGCCAGCAGCGTAGGGGTCCAGACCCAAGAGACCCAGTACTTC
many TRBJ1-2 TRBV9 TRBD1 CASSPGQGARQYGYTF TGTGCCAGCAGTCCGGGACAGGGGGCTCGCCAGTATGGCTACACCTTC
many TRBJ2-3 TRBV9 - CASSASPDTQYF TGTGCCAGCAGCGCATCTCCGGATACGCAGTATTTT
many TRBJ2-1 TRBV9 - CASSLLYWDNEQFF TGTGCCAGCAGCCTCTTGTATTGGGACAATGAGCAGTTCTTC
many TRBJ2-1 TRBV9 - CASSVAPTKDNEQFF TGTGCCAGCAGCGTAGCCCCGACTAAAGACAATGAGCAGTTCTTC
many TRBJ2-3 TRBV9 TRBD1 CASSEGAQVFPTDTQYF TGTGCCAGCAGCGAGGGGGCCCAGGTCTTTCCCACAGATACGCAGTATTTT
many TRBJ2-3 TRBV9 - CASSVGGEDTQYF TGTGCCAGCAGCGTAGGCGGGGAAGATACGCAGTATTTT
many TRBJ2-5 TRBV9 TRBD2 CASSVDAGGILETQYF TGTGCCAGCAGCGTAGACGCGGGAGGGATATTGGAGACCCAGTACTTC
many TRBJ2-2 TRBV9 - CASSPTSNTGELFF TGTGCCAGCAGCCCGACATCGAACACCGGGGAGCTGTTTTTT
many TRBJ2-1 TRBV9 TRBD2 CASNPGGGANNEQFF TGTGCCAGCAACCCCGGGGGGGGAGCCAACAATGAGCAGTTCTTC
many TRBJ2-5 TRBV9 - CASSPNVGKGETQYF TGTGCCAGCAGCCCCAATGTGGGGAAGGGAGAGACCCAGTACTTC
many TRBJ1-1 TRBV9 - CASSSRDNLNTEAFF TGTGCCAGCAGCTCAAGGGACAACTTGAACACTGAAGCTTTCTTT
many TRBJ2-3 TRBV9 TRBD2 CASSVGASGVADTQYF TGTGCCAGCAGCGTAGGAGCTAGCGGGGTGGCAGATACGCAGTATTTT
many TRBJ2-1 TRBV9 TRBD2 CASSAGAGLAASSYNEQFF TGTGCCAGCAGCGCGGGGGCGGGACTAGCGGCAAGCTCCTACAATGAGCAGTTCTTC